These 29 T cell receptor beta chains were sequenced from one sample in a study of cytomegalovirus exposure and HLA in healthy donors (dated by TCRdb to about 2017). The method was the immunoSEQ multiplex PCR assay. A mixture of 60 forward primers for TCR Vbeta segments and 13 reverse primers for TCR Jbeta segments was used in the multiplex PCR. Drawn from immuneACCESS, this table holds only the in-frame rearrangements with V and J called that TCRdb kept. Clones are partly lost; checked studies trace under half to an unresolved V gene and leave the rest unexplained. This sample comprises some 80,000 clones, around 78% of them detected only once. 5.5% to 6% of the sample lies in the top ten. Sample: PBMCs. The origin of the receptors is a man between 18 and 35 years old in good health and CMV-seropositive.

This clone has just a few counts. The genes are TRBV9 and TRBJ2-3; 11 positions match TRBD2. The J segment lost 0 bases and the V segment lost 0 bases, leaving 9 bases of the junction unmatched. The CDR3 is 19 amino acids. Germline loops: CDR1 SGDLS, CDR2 YYNGEE. The chain's CDR3 is CASSVGTGTSGTSTDTQYF. CDR3 DNA sequence: TGTGCCAGCAGCGTAGGGACCGGGACTAGCGGAACTAGCACAGATACGCAGTATTTT.

The CDR3 nucleotides read TGCAGCGTTGAGCCCAGCGCGGGCGGGAGGCGGGACATTCAGTACTTC. Residues: CSVEPSAGGRRDIQYF. The J gene is TRBJ2-4, the V gene TRBV29-1, with 8 bases lining up with TRBD2. This CDR3 has 16 residues. With 3 bases clipped from V and 8 bases from J, the junction kept 15 bases outside the gene matches. CDR1 and CDR2 (germline): SQVTM, ANQGSEA.

This clone occurred a few times. The genes are TRBV25-1 and TRBJ2-1, with TRBD1 as a possible D gene (6 bases). Per germline, CDR1 MGHDK and CDR2 SYGVNS. Trimming shortened V by 7 bases and J by 2 bases, and 18 bases separated the two germline ends. The CDR3 runs to 16 residues. The CDR3 DNA reads TGTGCCAGCACAATCCCTGGGGGCTATCCCTACAATGAGCAGTTCTTC. Translated: CASTIPGGYPYNEQFF. The whole variable domain, remainder taken from reference TRBV25-1 and TRBJ2-1, is EADIYQTPRYLVIGTGKKITLECSQTMGHDKMYWYQQDPGMELHLIHYSYGVNSTEKGDLSSESTVSRIRTEHFPLTLESARPSHTSQYLCASTIPGGYPYNEQFFGPGTRLTVL.

This clone has a handful of counts. The gene calls are TRBV6-1 and TRBJ1-1; D is ambiguous. V lost 7 bases to trimming and J lost 8 bases, with 11 bases between them. This CDR3 has 11 residues. Germline CDR1 MNHNS, CDR2 SASEGT. The CDR3 nucleotides are TGTGCCAGCACAAGGACTTTAGAAGCTTTCTTT. Its protein product is CASTRTLEAFF.

The chain carries TRBV15 and TRBJ2-1, with 10 bases lining up with TRBD2. J was trimmed by 9 bases and V by 5 bases; bases with no gene match: 7. This CDR3 contains 14 residues. Germline values: CDR1 LNHNV, CDR2 YYDKDF (reference sequence). The CDR3 coding sequence is TGTGCCACCAGCCTAGTGACTAGCGGGCCTGAGCAGTTCTTC. Protein product: CATSLVTSGPEQFF.

The CDR3 nucleotides are TGCGCCAGCAGCCCTTCTCCTAGCGGGAGGACCTACGAGCAGTACTTC. It specifies CASSPSPSGRTYEQYF. V and J are TRBV4-1 and TRBJ2-7; 11 nucleotides agree with TRBD2. CDR1 is MGHRA and CDR2 is YSYEKL in the germline V gene. With V trimmed by 4 bases and J by 2 bases, 7 bases remained unmatched. The CDR3 is 16 residues long.

V is TRBV28 and J is TRBJ2-2; tentative D call: TRBD1 (5 bases). Germline values: CDR1 MDHEN, CDR2 SYDVKM. Trimming left V 6 bases short and J 7 bases short, with 12 bases between. CDR3 length equals 13 residues. The CDR3 nucleotides read TGTGCCAGCAGACAGGTTCTCGTCGGGGAGCTGTTTTTT. Translated: CASRQVLVGELFF.

The J gene is TRBJ2-4, the V gene TRBV6-1, with TRBD2 matching over 14 bases. CDR1 and CDR2 from the germline V gene are MNHNS and SASEGT. CDR3 size: 20 residues. V shed 4 bases and J 1 base; nucleotides not matched to a gene: 12. DNA of the CDR3: TGTGCCAGCAGTGCTTCATTTAGACTAGCGGGAGGGGCGGCCAAAAACATTCAGTACTTC. The encoded protein is CASSASFRLAGGAAKNIQYF.

The gene calls are TRBV4-1 and TRBJ2-3, with D maybe TRBD1 (5 bases). With 1 base removed from V and 4 bases from J, the gap between germline ends came to 12 bases. The germline gives CDR1 MGHRA, CDR2 YSYEKL. The CDR3 runs to 15 residues. CDR3 sequence (DNA): TGCGCCAGCAGCCAAGCCCCTGGGGCGCCAGATACGCAGTATTTT. Translation: CASSQAPGAPDTQYF.

This rearrangement joins TRBV7-6 to TRBJ1-1; D not certain. The CDR3 consists of 13 residues. V dropped 3 bases and J dropped 1 base, with 6 bases sitting between them. The germline V gene has CDR1 SGHVS and CDR2 FNYEAQ. The CDR3 region has the DNA TGTGCCAGCAGCTTCCGGAGGAACACTGAAGCTTTCTTT. Translation gives CASSFRRNTEAFF.

This chain uses TRBV5-1 with TRBJ2-1; 8 bases agree with TRBD2. The length of the CDR3 is 17 residues. After removal of 2 bases from V and 2 bases from J, the junction contained 9 bases not matched to a gene. CDR1 and CDR2 from the germline V gene are SGHRS and YFSETQ. CDR3 bases: TGCGCCAGCAGCTTTCCCCTAGCGGGCGGAACCTACAATGAGCAGTTCTTC. This codes for CASSFPLAGGTYNEQFF.

The V and J genes are TRBV5-1 and TRBJ2-7, with TRBD2 matching over 7 bases. V trimming: 4 bases; J trimming: 2 bases; junction bases outside the gene matches: 9. The CDR3 is 15 amino acids. Per the germline V gene, CDR1 is SGHRS and CDR2 is YFSETQ. The CDR3 loop is CASSRASGETYEQYF. The CDR3 DNA is TGCGCCAGCAGCCGTGCTAGCGGAGAGACCTACGAGCAGTACTTC. Supplemented by reference TRBV5-1 and TRBJ2-7, the full variable domain reads KAGVTQTPRYLIKTRGQQVTLSCSPISGHRSVSWYQQTPGQGLQFLFEYFSETQRNKGNFPGRFSGRQFSNSRSEMNVSTLELGDSALYLCASSRASGETYEQYFGPGTRLTVT.

This clone came up once. The chain uses TRBV9 and TRBJ2-3, with 10 nucleotides matching TRBD2. The V gene's germline CDR1 is SGDLS and CDR2 YYNGEE. Germline trimming cut 3 bases from V and 2 bases from J; bases unmatched to any gene: 3. This CDR3 comprises 15 residues. CDR3 sequence reads: CASSGLAGVTDTQYF. CDR3 DNA sequence: TGTGCCAGCAGCGGGCTAGCGGGAGTCACAGATACGCAGTATTTT.

This clone was recorded only once. The chain combines TRBV29-1 with TRBJ2-1; D is perhaps TRBD1 (6 bases). Between the trimmed V and J ends, which lost 7 bases and 12 bases, there was a span of 13 bases. Per germline, CDR1 SQVTM and CDR2 ANQGSEA. CDR3 size: 10 residues. As DNA, the CDR3 is TGCAGCGGGGGGCCCGAAGGGCAGTTCTTC. It translates to CSGGPEGQFF.

V gene TRBV10-3 combines with J gene TRBJ1-1; 7 bases line up with TRBD1. With V trimmed by 6 bases and J by 3 bases, 13 bases remained unmatched. This CDR3 region has 16 residues. Germline CDR1 ENHRY, CDR2 SYGVKD. CDR3 DNA: TGTGCCATCAGGGTATGGAGTCCTACAGGGGACACTGAAGCTTTCTTT. It encodes CAIRVWSPTGDTEAFF.

This clone was recorded a few times. The V call is TRBV27, the J call TRBJ1-1, with 8 bases matching TRBD1. The J segment lost 5 bases and the V segment lost 6 bases, leaving 8 bases of the junction unmatched. The length of the CDR3 is 14 residues. Germline assignment: CDR1 MNHEY and CDR2 SMNVEV (reference sequence). The CDR3 coding sequence is TGTGCCAGCAGGCCCGGGACAGGTCCTACTGAAGCTTTCTTT. Its protein product is CASRPGTGPTEAFF.

V usage is TRBV4-1 and J usage is TRBJ1-5; TRBD1 is a possible D gene (6 bases). The CDR3 runs to 15 residues. V gave up 4 bases and J gave up 4 bases, with 14 bases separating them. Germline CDR1 and CDR2: MGHRA and YSYEKL. CDR3 sequence: CASSPQGIYNQPQHF. Here the CDR3 DNA reads TGCGCCAGCAGCCCCCAGGGGATATATAATCAGCCCCAGCATTTT.

This clone was counted only a few times. The CDR3 bases are TGCGCCAGCAGCCAATTTCAGTTGAACACTGAAGCTTTCTTT. It yields the protein CASSQFQLNTEAFF. This chain joins TRBV4-1 and TRBJ1-1; D is uncertain. The CDR3 loop spans 14 amino acids. Between the trimmed V and J ends, which lost 2 bases and 0 bases, there was a span of 7 bases. Germline V gene lookup returns CDR1 MGHRA and CDR2 YSYEKL.

The chain uses TRBV12-5 and TRBJ2-2, with D possibly being TRBD2 (7 bases). Trimming left V 5 bases short and J 6 bases short, with 16 bases between. The CDR3 totals 15 residues. The germline V gene has CDR1 LGHNT and CDR2 FRNRAP. In DNA form, the CDR3 reads TGTGCTAGTGGTATTGGGGGCGGGGGACCCGGGGAGCTGTTTTTT. Its protein is CASGIGGGGPGELFF.

V and J are TRBV6-1 and TRBJ1-2; 9 bases align to TRBD1. The CDR3 covers 15 residues. The germline V gene encodes CDR1 MNHNS and CDR2 SASEGT. The ends lost 6 bases at V and 1 base at J; junction bases unmatched: 6. CDR3: CASSGGQGRNYGYTF. In DNA, the CDR3 is TGTGCCAGCAGCGGGGGACAGGGTCGTAACTATGGCTACACCTTC.

This chain joins TRBV5-4 and TRBJ2-2; D is uncertain. The V gene's germline CDR1 is SGHNT and CDR2 YYREEE (reference sequence). V was cut by 4 bases and J by 9 bases, with 13 bases left in between. This CDR3 spans 13 amino acids. In DNA, the CDR3 is TGTGCCAGCAGCAATCTCAGTTTTCGGGAGCTGTTTTTT. Translation gives CASSNLSFRELFF.

The chain joins TRBV29-1 to TRBJ2-1; 10 positions match TRBD1. V dropped 7 bases and J dropped 4; count of bases not matched to a gene: 10. This CDR3 spans 15 amino acids. Germline CDR1 is SQVTM and CDR2 is ANQGSEA. The CDR3 loop reads CSGPRQGAPYNEQFF. CDR3 DNA sequence: TGCAGCGGCCCCAGACAGGGGGCGCCTTACAATGAGCAGTTCTTC.

This clone has a single count. The chain joins TRBV28 to TRBJ2-1, with D hard to call. This CDR3 spans 13 amino acids. Germline CDR1 and CDR2: MDHEN and SYDVKM. V was trimmed by 4 bases and J by 7 bases, leaving 11 bases between them. The DNA for the CDR3 is TGTGCCAGCAGTTGGTACAGTGTAAATGAGCAGTTCTTC. Its translation: CASSWYSVNEQFF.

A single count supports this clone. This rearrangement joins TRBV29-1 to TRBJ1-1, with 7 positions matching TRBD1. V gave up 7 bases and J gave up 4 bases; unmatched junction bases: 9. Germline V gene sequence: CDR1 SQVTM, CDR2 ANQGSEA. The CDR3 runs 13 residues. The CDR3 nucleotides read TGCAGCGCAAATCACAGGGGTGCCACTGAAGCTTTCTTT. This codes for CSANHRGATEAFF.

The chain couples TRBV29-1 to TRBJ2-7, with TRBD1 identical over 12 bases. V lost 6 bases, J lost 2 bases, and 2 bases stayed unmatched. Per germline, CDR1 SQVTM and CDR2 ANQGSEA. The CDR3 length is 13 residues. The CDR3 region has the DNA TGCAGCGTCTGGGACAGGGGGCCCTACGAGCAGTACTTC. Its translation is CSVWDRGPYEQYF.

The chain is built from TRBV28 and TRBJ1-4; TRBD1 might be the D (6 bases). The CDR3 has 14 amino acids. Per the germline V gene, CDR1 is MDHEN and CDR2 is SYDVKM. The V and J ends lost 6 bases and 3 bases respectively, with 11 bases between them. The CDR3 DNA reads as TGTGCCAGCAGGCAGGGGTTACCTAATGAAAAACTGTTTTTT. This encodes CASRQGLPNEKLFF.

This clone came up once. The chain uses TRBV9 and TRBJ1-1; a possible D gene is TRBD1 (5 bases). Germline CDR1 SGDLS, CDR2 YYNGEE. V lost 3 bases and J 6 bases, leaving 15 bases between the germline ends. The CDR3 is 14 residues long. CDR3: CASSADSGVPEAFF. As DNA, the CDR3 is TGTGCCAGCAGCGCTGACAGTGGGGTGCCTGAAGCTTTCTTT.

This clone has just one count. This rearrangement joins TRBV9 to TRBJ2-2; tentative D call: TRBD2 (6 bases). Trimming left V 7 bases short and J 3 bases short, with 16 bases between. This CDR3 comprises 15 residues. Germline CDR1 reads SGDLS; CDR2 reads YYNGEE. The CDR3 DNA is TGTGCCAGCGGAATCACGGGACTTCACACCGGGGAGCTGTTTTTT. It specifies CASGITGLHTGELFF.

The V gene is TRBV5-4, the J gene TRBJ2-7; D ambiguous. This CDR3 spans 14 amino acids. Germline V lookup: CDR1 SGHNT, CDR2 YYREEE (reference sequence). V lost 4 bases and J lost 2, with 13 bases in between. DNA for the CDR3: TGTGCCAGCAGCGGTTCTGGCAGTCCCTACGAGCAGTACTTC. Protein sequence: CASSGSGSPYEQYF.